This T cell receptor (beta chain) was identified during a study of OX40 agonist ivuxolimab in advanced cancers. Study as a whole: The dose-escalation cohort had hepatocellular carcinoma, melanoma, renal cell or head and neck cancer. The study reported partial responses in three patients: one hepatocellular carcinoma, two cutaneous melanoma.

Details on this clone: The antigen is undetermined.

Some clones are missing from TCRdb's copy, which holds only in-frame ones; the method was immunoSEQ multiplex PCR. The sample lists tens of thousands of clones; roughly nine tenths were seen once. Study observations and caveats: On average, CD8+ T cells had more expanded clones than CD4+. Among the lowest peripheral clonal expansion occurred in 0.1-3.0 mg/kg partial responders.

From germline, CDR1 is GTSNPN and CDR2 SVGIG (reference sequence). The CDR3 runs to 14 residues. With V trimmed by 5 bases and J by 5 bases, 8 bases remained unmatched. Sequencing was performed on CD4+ or CD8+ T cells sorted from blood, taken in a trial of the OX40 agonist ivuxolimab. This sequence originates from an adult with an advanced solid tumor such as melanoma, head and neck, liver or kidney cancer. J is TRBJ2-1 and V is TRBV30; 8 positions match TRBD2. In DNA, the CDR3 is TGTGCCTGGTCAACTAGCGGAGGAAACAATGAGCAGTTCTTC. Its protein product is CAWSTSGGNNEQFF.